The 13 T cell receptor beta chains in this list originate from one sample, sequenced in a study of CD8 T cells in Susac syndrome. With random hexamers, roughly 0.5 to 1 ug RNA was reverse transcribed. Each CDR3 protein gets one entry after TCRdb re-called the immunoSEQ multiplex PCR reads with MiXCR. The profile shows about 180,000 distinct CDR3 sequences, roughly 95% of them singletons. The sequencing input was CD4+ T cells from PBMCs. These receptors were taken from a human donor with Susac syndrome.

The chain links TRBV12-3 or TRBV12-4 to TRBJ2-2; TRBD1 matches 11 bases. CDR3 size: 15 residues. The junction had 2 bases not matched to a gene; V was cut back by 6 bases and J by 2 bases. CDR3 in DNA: TGTGCCAGCAGCGGACAGGGGGCAAACACCGGGGAGCTGTTTTTT. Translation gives CASSGQGANTGELFF.

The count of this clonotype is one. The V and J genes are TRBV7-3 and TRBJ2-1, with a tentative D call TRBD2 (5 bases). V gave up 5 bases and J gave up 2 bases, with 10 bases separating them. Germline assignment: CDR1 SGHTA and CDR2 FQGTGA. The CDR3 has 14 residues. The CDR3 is CASSPGSTYNEQFF. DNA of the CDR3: TGTGCCAGCAGCCCGGGGTCCACCTACAATGAGCAGTTCTTC.

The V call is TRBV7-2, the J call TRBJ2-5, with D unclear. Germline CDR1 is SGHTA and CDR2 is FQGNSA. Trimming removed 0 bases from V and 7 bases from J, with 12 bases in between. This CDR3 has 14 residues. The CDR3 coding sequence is TGTGCCAGCAGCTTAGCCCTACTCCATGGGACCCAGTACTTC. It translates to CASSLALLHGTQYF.

The CDR3 reads CASSKAGGLQETQYF. The CDR3 coding sequence is TGTGCCAGCAGCAAAGCGGGGGGACTACAAGAGACCCAGTACTTC. The rearrangement links TRBV3-1 to TRBJ2-5; 9 bases agree with TRBD2. V trimming: 5 bases; J trimming: 2 bases; junction bases outside the gene matches: 6. This CDR3 comprises 15 residues. Germline lookup yields CDR1 LGHDT and CDR2 YNNKEL (reference sequence).

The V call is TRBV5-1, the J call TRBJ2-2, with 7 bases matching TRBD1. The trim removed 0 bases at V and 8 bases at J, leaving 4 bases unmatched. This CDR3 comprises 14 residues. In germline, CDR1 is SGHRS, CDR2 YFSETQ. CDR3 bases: TGCGCCAGCAGCTTGGAGGACAGGACTGGGGAGCTGTTTTTT. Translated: CASSLEDRTGELFF.

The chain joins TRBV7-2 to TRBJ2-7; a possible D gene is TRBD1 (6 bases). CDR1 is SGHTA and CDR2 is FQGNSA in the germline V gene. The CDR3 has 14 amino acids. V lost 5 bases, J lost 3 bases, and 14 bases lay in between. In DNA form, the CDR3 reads TGTGCCAGCAGCGCAGACAGGTCTAGCTACGAGCAGTACGTC. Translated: CASSADRSSYEQYV.

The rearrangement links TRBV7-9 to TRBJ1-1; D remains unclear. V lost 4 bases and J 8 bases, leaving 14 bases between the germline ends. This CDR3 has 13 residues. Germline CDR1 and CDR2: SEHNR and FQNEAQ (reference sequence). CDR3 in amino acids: CASSYTGYGEAFF. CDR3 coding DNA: TGTGCCAGCAGCTATACTGGCTATGGAGAAGCTTTCTTT.

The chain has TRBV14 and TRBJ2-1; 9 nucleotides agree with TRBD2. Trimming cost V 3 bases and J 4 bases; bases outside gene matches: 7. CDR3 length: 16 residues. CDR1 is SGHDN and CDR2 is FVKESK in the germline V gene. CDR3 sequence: CASSHRGLAGYNEQFF. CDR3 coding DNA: TGTGCCAGCAGCCATAGAGGGCTAGCGGGGTACAATGAGCAGTTCTTC.

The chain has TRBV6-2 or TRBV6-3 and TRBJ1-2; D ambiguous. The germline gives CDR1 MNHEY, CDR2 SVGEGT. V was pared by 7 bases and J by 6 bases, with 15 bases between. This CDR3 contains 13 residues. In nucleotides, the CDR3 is TGTGCCAGCAAGGTCTCGCAATCGCATGGCTACACCTTC. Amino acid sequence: CASKVSQSHGYTF.

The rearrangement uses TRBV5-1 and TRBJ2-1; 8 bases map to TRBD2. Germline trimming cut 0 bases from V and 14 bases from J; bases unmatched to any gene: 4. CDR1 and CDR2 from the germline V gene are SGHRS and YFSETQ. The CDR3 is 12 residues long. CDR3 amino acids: CASSLDGGVEFF. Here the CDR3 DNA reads TGCGCCAGCAGCTTGGACGGGGGGGTTGAGTTCTTC.

The CDR3 spells CASSPPEGTDTQYF. CDR3 bases: TGTGCCAGCAGCCCCCCGGAGGGGACAGATACGCAGTATTTT. The rearrangement uses TRBV11-2 and TRBJ2-3; maybe TRBD2 (6 bases). Germline V gene lookup returns CDR1 SGHAT and CDR2 FQNNGV. V was shortened by 5 bases and J by 3 bases, with 12 bases between the two germline ends. CDR3 size: 14 residues.

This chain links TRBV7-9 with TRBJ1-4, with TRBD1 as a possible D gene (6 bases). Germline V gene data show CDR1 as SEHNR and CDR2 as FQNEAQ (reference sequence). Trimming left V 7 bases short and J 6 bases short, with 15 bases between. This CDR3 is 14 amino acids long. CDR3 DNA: TGTGCCAGCACCCTGACAGGAGAGGATGAAAAACTGTTTTTT. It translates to CASTLTGEDEKLFF.

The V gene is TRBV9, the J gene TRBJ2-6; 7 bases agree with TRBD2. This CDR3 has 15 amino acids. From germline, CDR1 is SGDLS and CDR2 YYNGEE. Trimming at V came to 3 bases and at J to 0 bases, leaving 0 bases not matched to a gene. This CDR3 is CASSASGSGANVLTF. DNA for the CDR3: TGTGCCAGCAGCGCTAGCGGCTCTGGGGCCAACGTCCTGACTTTC.